This T cell receptor beta chain was recovered during a study of blood T cell repertoires in COVID-19. Looking at the study overall: The United States, Italy and Spain supplied acute and convalescent COVID-19 samples. T cells, B-cell-depleted T cells, or PBMCs supplied cDNA or gDNA.

V dropped 4 bases and J dropped 8 bases, with 15 bases sitting between them. CDR1 and CDR2 (germline): SGHNT, YENEEA. The CDR3 has 14 amino acids. Original analysis: Amplification of reference gene primers provided the estimated nucleated cell counts. Using immunoSEQ multiplex PCR, the repertoire was profiled, and TCRdb retains in-frame clones only, with some absent. Clone size and V and J calls were adopted from that table, with D and trimming inferred from the DNA. Counted here are about 140,000 clones, over 75% occurring once; the ten biggest clones make up less than 2%. The sequence came from a man in his sixties or seventies with acute or convalescent COVID-19. The gene calls are TRBV11-3 and TRBJ1-3, with a weak D call TRBD1 (5 bases). Sequencing input: peripheral blood. Here the CDR3 reads CASSSDGGKDTIYF. The DNA for the CDR3 is TGTGCCAGCAGCTCTGACGGGGGTAAAGACACCATATATTTT.